This T cell receptor (beta chain) comes out of a study of blood T cell repertoires in COVID-19. Study details: Italy, Spain and the United States were the sources of the convalescent and acute COVID-19 samples. The cDNA or gDNA used as material had been derived from T cells, B-cell-depleted T cells, or PBMCs.

As originally analysed: Amplification of reference gene primers was used by the study to estimate nucleated cell counts. Some clones are missing from TCRdb's copy, which holds only in-frame ones; the method was immunoSEQ multiplex PCR. From that table come the V and J calls and clone size; the DNA was used to work out D and trimming. This table holds 70,000 or so clones, around 90% found once. Per the germline V gene, CDR1 is LNHNV and CDR2 is YYDKDF (reference sequence). This CDR3 region has 15 residues. J was trimmed by 6 bases and V by 5 bases; bases with no gene match: 7. Sequencing was performed on peripheral blood. This clonotype originated in a woman aged 50 to 60 with acute or convalescent COVID-19. The chain joins TRBV15 to TRBJ1-5; 10 bases are a match to TRBD1. CDR3 sequence: CATSRGTGVGQPQHF. The CDR3 region has the DNA TGTGCCACCAGCCGGGGGACAGGGGTCGGTCAGCCCCAGCATTTT.